One and the same sample provided the 8 T cell receptor beta chains below, sequenced in a study of blood T cell repertoires in COVID-19. Assay used: immunoSEQ multiplex PCR; TCRdb lists only in-frame clones, some missing. The top ten hold 6% of the sample, which has some 150,000 clones, approximately 78% seen once. Sequencing used PBMCs or T cells enriched from blood (not recorded which). These receptors all come from a woman between 50 and 59 years old who had recovered from COVID-19.

This chain connects TRBV5-1 to TRBJ1-4; D uncertain. This CDR3 is 14 amino acids long. CDR1 is SGHRS and CDR2 is YFSETQ in the germline V gene. V lost 3 bases, J lost 0 bases, and 6 bases lay in between. The CDR3 region is CASSSSSTNEKLFF. The CDR3 region has the DNA TGCGCCAGCAGCTCGTCTTCAACTAATGAAAAACTGTTTTTT.

This chain connects TRBV24-1 to TRBJ2-1; 7 bases are a match to TRBD1. The V gene's germline CDR1 is KGHDR and CDR2 SFDVKD. The CDR3 spans 16 residues. With V trimmed by 3 bases and J by 3 bases, 7 bases remained unmatched. This CDR3 is CATSDPTGVRYNEQFF. CDR3 nucleotide sequence: TGTGCCACCAGTGATCCAACAGGGGTCCGCTACAATGAGCAGTTCTTC.

This clone came up once. J is TRBJ1-2 and V is TRBV4-1; D is unclear. From germline, CDR1 is MGHRA and CDR2 YSYEKL. The CDR3 totals 15 residues. Trimming left V 4 bases short and J 3 bases short, with 15 bases between. CDR3 residues: CASSRGFSPDYGYTF. CDR3 sequence (DNA): TGCGCCAGCAGCCGAGGGTTCAGCCCCGACTATGGCTACACCTTC.

This clone was seen a single time. This chain joins TRBV14 and TRBJ1-1; D uncertain. The CDR3 contains 15 residues. Germline V gene data show CDR1 as SGHDN and CDR2 as FVKESK. Deletions cut 7 bases from V and 4 bases from J, with 19 bases between. The CDR3 region is CASNPAGTLFTEAFF. The CDR3 DNA reads TGTGCCAGCAATCCCGCAGGCACCTTATTCACTGAAGCTTTCTTT. The variable domain in full, with the rest retrieved from reference TRBV14 and TRBJ1-1, is EAGVTQFPSHSVIEKGQTVTLRCDPISGHDNLYWYRRVMGKEIKFLLHFVKESKQDESGMPNNRFLAERTGGTYSTLKVQPAELEDSGVYFCASNPAGTLFTEAFFGQGTRLTVV.

The sample holds a few counts of this clone. The chain recombines TRBV11-2 with TRBJ2-3; 7 nucleotides match TRBD1. This CDR3 contains 16 residues. Trimming cost V 1 base and J 2 bases; bases outside gene matches: 6. CDR1 and CDR2 from the germline V gene are SGHAT and FQNNGV. For the CDR3, the DNA is TGTGCCAGCAGCTTAGGAGGTCAGGGGGACACAGATACGCAGTATTTT. Residues: CASSLGGQGDTDTQYF.

The chain carries TRBV19 and TRBJ1-1, with TRBD1 matching 8 bases. J was trimmed by 6 bases and V by 6 bases; bases with no gene match: 3. This CDR3 has 12 amino acids. Germline CDR1 is LNHDA and CDR2 is SQIVND (reference sequence). This chain's CDR3 is CASRLTGAEAFF. The CDR3 nucleotides are TGTGCCAGTAGGCTGACAGGGGCTGAAGCTTTCTTT.

V is TRBV4-1 and J is TRBJ1-2; the D is unclear. Trimming pared 0 bases from V and 8 bases from J, leaving 16 bases between. This CDR3 contains 15 residues. Germline loops: CDR1 MGHRA, CDR2 YSYEKL. The CDR3: CASSQEGGRRVGYTF. CDR3 DNA sequence: TGCGCCAGCAGCCAAGAGGGAGGGCGAAGGGTCGGCTACACCTTC.

This clone was counted a few times. The chain recombines TRBV20-1 with TRBJ1-4, with TRBD1 matching 11 bases. V lost 3 bases to trimming and J lost 6 bases; unmatched junction nucleotides: 3. This CDR3 spans 14 amino acids. The V gene's germline CDR1 is DFQATT and CDR2 SNEGSKA (reference sequence). CDR3 DNA: TGCAGTGCTAGTGGGACAGGGGGAGATGAAAAACTGTTTTTT. Translated: CSASGTGGDEKLFF.